This is a list of T cell receptor beta chains from one sample in a study of regulatory T cells in long-lasting Graves disease. TCRdb passed the multiplex PCR reads through MiXCR, listing each CDR3 protein once. The sample lists 400,000 to 450,000 distinct CDR3 sequences; roughly 15% were seen once. The same data also contributed to another study, on T cells in Graves' hyperthyroidism and ophthalmopathy.

This material consisted of peripheral blood mononuclear cells (PBMCs), taken at new diagnosis, from a patient treated with antithyroid drugs. The receptors come from a woman in her twenties or thirties with Graves disease. CDR3s include the opening cysteine and the closing phenylalanine or tryptophan. D genes are given only for firm matches. The size field is filled for only some rows; it gives once, few, many or a size class.

>TRBJ2-7|.|TRBV7-8|many
TGTGCCAGCAGCTTATGGGGGAGCACCTACGAGCAGTACTTC
CASSLWGSTYEQYF
>TRBJ1-1|.|TRBV7-9|.
TGTGCCAGCAGCCTCCTAGAGGGCCCGAACACTGAAGCTTTCTTT
CASSLLEGPNTEAFF
>TRBJ1-5|.|TRBV3-1|many
TGTGCCAGCAGCCGACAGGCCAATCAGCCCCAGCATTTT
CASSRQANQPQHF
>TRBJ1-2|.|TRBV30|many
TGTGCCTCTAATTCGGGAGGCTACACCTTC
CASNSGGYTF
>TRBJ2-7|.|TRBV27|few
TGTGCCAGCAGTGGGGAAGGGTACGAGCAGTACTTC
CASSGEGYEQYF
>TRBJ2-3|.|TRBV18|many
TGTGCCAGCAGCTTATACACAGATACGCAGTATTTT
CASSLYTDTQYF
>TRBJ1-3|.|TRBV7-2|many
TGTGCCAGCCTCATCGGGCGCGGGGGAAACACCATATATTTT
CASLIGRGGNTIYF
>TRBJ1-1|.|TRBV9|.
TGTGCCAGCAGCCCAGGGGAGCTCGTGAACACTGAAGCTTTCTTT
CASSPGELVNTEAFF
>TRBJ2-3|.|TRBV6-1|few
TGTGCCAGCAGTGAACTAAAATACCGGACAGAAACAGGCACAGATACGCAGTATTTT
CASSELKYRTETGTDTQYF
>TRBJ2-1|TRBD2|TRBV5-1|many
TGCGCCAGCAGCTTGCGAGCGGGAGGGTTTAATGAGCAGTTCTTC
CASSLRAGGFNEQFF
>TRBJ2-7|TRBD2|TRBV5-5|.
TGTGCCAGCAGCTTGCATTCTAGCGGGAGGGGTGAGCAGTACTTC
CASSLHSSGRGEQYF
>TRBJ2-5|.|TRBV7-3|.
TGTGCCAGCAGCCCACTGTTGCAAGAGACCCAGTACTTC
CASSPLLQETQYF
>TRBJ1-4|.|TRBV7-2|few
TGTGCCAGCAGCGCCGACAGAATAAGAGATGAAAAACTGTTTTTT
CASSADRIRDEKLFF
>TRBJ1-3|.|TRBV6-5|.
TGTGCCAGCAGTTATTCCAGGGACCGCTCTGGAAACACCATATATTTT
CASSYSRDRSGNTIYF
>TRBJ1-2|.|TRBV20-1|.
TGCAGTGCTAGAGTACTCCGGGGCTACACCTTC
CSARVLRGYTF
>TRBJ2-3|.|TRBV10-3|many
TGTGCCATCAGAGAGGGTAGCACAGATACGCAGTATTTT
CAIREGSTDTQYF
>TRBJ2-7|.|TRBV27|many
TGTGCCAGCAGACGGAAGGACTACGAGCAGTACTTC
CASRRKDYEQYF
>TRBJ1-2|.|TRBV20-1|.
TGCAGTGCTAGAGATCCGGGTTGGCGACAAACTAATGGCTACACCTTC
CSARDPGWRQTNGYTF
>TRBJ2-1|TRBD1|TRBV19|.
TGTGCCAGTAGTATACAAGGACAGGTGTCCTACAATGAGCAGTTCTTC
CASSIQGQVSYNEQFF
>TRBJ2-5|.|TRBV7-2|many
TGTGCCAGCAGCTTCTTTCGGGAGACCCAGTACTTC
CASSFFRETQYF
>TRBJ2-7|TRBD2|TRBV5-1|once
TGCGCCAGCAGCTCGTTACCGGGACTATACTACGAGCAGTACTTC
CASSSLPGLYYEQYF
>TRBJ2-1|TRBD2|TRBV28|many
TGTGCCAGCGTCCCAGCGGGAGCCTACAATGAGCAGTTCTTC
CASVPAGAYNEQFF
>TRBJ1-2|.|TRBV6-1|many
TGTGCCAGCAGAAAGGACAACTATGGCTACACCTTC
CASRKDNYGYTF
>TRBJ1-2|TRBD1|TRBV12-3/TRBV12-4|many
TGTGCCAGCAGTCCAACCGGGACAGGGTTTGGCTACACCTTC
CASSPTGTGFGYTF
>TRBJ2-7|TRBD1|TRBV28|many
TGTGCCAGCAGTTCTCGGGACAGGTCCTACGAGCAGTACTTC
CASSSRDRSYEQYF
>TRBJ2-7|TRBD2|TRBV7-8|many
TGTGCCAGCCTTCACCTAGCGGGAGACTACGAGCAGTACTTC
CASLHLAGDYEQYF
>TRBJ2-3|.|TRBV12-3/TRBV12-4|many
TGTGCCAGCAGTTTAGTTCGGAATACGCAGTATTTT
CASSLVRNTQYF
>TRBJ1-2|.|TRBV2|many
TGTGCCAGCAAGCCGGGACTCGCTTTGGACTACACCTTC
CASKPGLALDYTF
>TRBJ1-5|TRBD1|TRBV6-1|many
TGTGCCAGCAGTAAACAGGGGAGAGGGGGCAATCAGCCCCAGCATTTT
CASSKQGRGGNQPQHF
>TRBJ2-7|TRBD2|TRBV6-5|many
TGTGCCAGCAGTTCTTCAGGACTAGCGGCCAACTCCTACGAGCAGTACTTC
CASSSSGLAANSYEQYF
>TRBJ1-1|TRBD1|TRBV18|.
TGTGCCAGCTCACCCGGACAGGTTGACACTGAAGCTTTCTTT
CASSPGQVDTEAFF
>TRBJ1-1|TRBD1|TRBV28|many
TGTGCCAGCAGTCCCCGGGAGGGGGCAAAAGACACTGAAGCTTTCTTT
CASSPREGAKDTEAFF
>TRBJ1-2|.|TRBV29-1|many
TGCAGCGTTGTAGTCGATGGGGCCAAGCGTAACTATGGCTACACCTTC
CSVVVDGAKRNYGYTF
>TRBJ2-1|TRBD2|TRBV7-9|many
TGTGCCAGCAGACAACGTAAGCCAGCGGGAGGGCCCCCTAATGAGCAGTTCTTC
CASRQRKPAGGPPNEQFF
>TRBJ2-1|.|TRBV7-2|few
TGTGCCAGCAGCACCGATCACGAGGGGAATGAGCAGTTCTTC
CASSTDHEGNEQFF
>TRBJ2-1|TRBD2|TRBV6-2/TRBV6-3|many
TGTGCCAGCATCTTAGCGGGAGGTAGGGAGCAGTTCTTC
CASILAGGREQFF
>TRBJ2-5|.|TRBV20-1|many
TGCACTTCCGGAACCGGGATTCAAGAGACCCAGTACTTC
CTSGTGIQETQYF
>TRBJ1-2|.|TRBV7-9|.
TGTGCCAGCAGCTCGACCGGGACGCCGGGGGGGGGCTACACCTTC
CASSSTGTPGGGYTF
>TRBJ1-5|.|TRBV5-1|many
TGCGCCAGCAGCTTGGCAGTGGGGGGGCAGCCCCAGCATTTT
CASSLAVGGQPQHF
>TRBJ1-1|.|TRBV5-1|many
TGCGCCAGCAGCTTGGCCGGGATTCCTGAAGCTTTCTTT
CASSLAGIPEAFF
>TRBJ1-1|.|TRBV6-1|.
TGTGCCAGCAGCCGATACGCGGCCTCAAAGGGGGGCCAAACTGAAGCTTTCTTT
CASSRYAASKGGQTEAFF
>TRBJ2-3|.|TRBV27|.
TGTGCCAGCAGTTTAAACAGGGCCCAAGGGGGCACAGATACGCAGTATTTT
CASSLNRAQGGTDTQYF
>TRBJ2-3|TRBD2|TRBV9|.
TGTGCCAGCAGCTCTAGCGGGAGGGCCATAGATACGCAGTATTTT
CASSSSGRAIDTQYF
>TRBJ1-5|.|TRBV7-9|many
TGTGCCAGCAGCCTCTCAGGGGATCAGCCCCAGCATTTT
CASSLSGDQPQHF
>TRBJ2-7|.|TRBV20-1|many
TGCAGTGCCGACGAGGGGTCGGGTTCCCACGAGCAGTACTTC
CSADEGSGSHEQYF
>TRBJ2-7|TRBD1|TRBV20-1|many
TGCAGTGCCCCAACCCCTACAGGGGGCAGCTACGAGCAGTACTTC
CSAPTPTGGSYEQYF
>TRBJ2-2|.|TRBV24-1|few
TGTGCCACCAGTGTCCCGAACTTCCGACCCACACCCGGGGAGCTGTTTTTT
CATSVPNFRPTPGELFF
>TRBJ2-1|.|TRBV7-3|.
TGTGCCAGCAGCTTTTACCCTAGCGCGCTATCCTACAATGAGCAGTTCTTC
CASSFYPSALSYNEQFF
>TRBJ1-5|TRBD1|TRBV2|many
TGTGCCAGCAGTCAGGGGGCTCGTAGCAATCAGCCCCAGCATTTT
CASSQGARSNQPQHF
>TRBJ1-1|.|TRBV11-2|many
TGTGCCAGCAGCTTAGGACTTTCCGGCACTGAAGCTTTCTTT
CASSLGLSGTEAFF
>TRBJ1-4|TRBD1|TRBV7-8|few
TGTGCCAGCAGCCCGAGGACAGGTCAAAATAGTGAAAAACTGTTTTTT
CASSPRTGQNSEKLFF
>TRBJ2-7|.|TRBV4-1|few
TGCGCCAGCAGCCTTGACGCCTCCTACGAGCAGTACTTC
CASSLDASYEQYF
>TRBJ2-1|TRBD2|TRBV2|many
TGTGCCAGCAGTCGTGGGAGGGCGTACAATGAGCAGTTCTTC
CASSRGRAYNEQFF
>TRBJ2-7|.|TRBV18|many
TGTGCCAGCTTTAGTGGGACCCTCTACGAGCAGTACTTC
CASFSGTLYEQYF
>TRBJ2-5|TRBD1|TRBV28|few
TGTGCCAGCAGACGGGGCTGGGACAGGGGGAGGGAGACCCAGTACTTC
CASRRGWDRGRETQYF